This T cell receptor (beta chain) was captured by sequencing in a study of blood T cell repertoires in COVID-19. Whole-study context: Material from acute and convalescent COVID-19 was sourced from the United States, Italy and Spain.

Source study methods: By means of reference gene primer amplification, nucleated cell counts were estimated. Libraries were prepared by immunoSEQ multiplex PCR; TCRdb keeps only in-frame clonotypes and omits some of them. V, J and clone size were drawn from that table, and D and trimming were deduced from the DNA. The sample carries 150,000 or so clones, 76% recorded once. CDR3 length: 16 residues. Losses at the gene ends were 0 bases for V and 2 bases for J; bases not matched to a gene: 9. Germline V gene lookup returns CDR1 GTSNPN and CDR2 SVGIG (reference sequence). The TCR originated in a woman aged 80 or over with active or convalescent COVID-19. The sample was peripheral blood. The chain couples TRBV30 to TRBJ2-5, with 7 bases fitting TRBD2. In DNA form, the CDR3 reads TGTGCCTGGAGTGTACAGATCAGCGGGGAACAAGAGACCCAGTACTTC. Translation gives CAWSVQISGEQETQYF. The variable domain in full, with the rest retrieved from reference TRBV30 and TRBJ2-5, is SQTIHQWPATLVQPVGSPLSLECTVEGTSNPNLYWYRQAAGRGLQLLFYSVGIGQISSEVPQNLSASRPQDRQFILSSKKLLLSDSGFYLCAWSVQISGEQETQYFGPGTRLLVL.